The clone carrying this TCR beta chain was picked up a small number of times. The target antigen is unknown. The data belong to a study of T cells in Graves' hyperthyroidism and ophthalmopathy. Study-wide context: Before treatment of any kind, peripheral blood was taken at initial diagnosis.

Any patient presenting with uncontrolled infection, other autoimmune disease, pregnancy or lactation was left out. Clinical symptoms, serum thyroxine and TRAb, thyroid ultrasound and orbital computed tomography together formed the diagnostic basis. The source material, RNA transcripts, was used to amplify TCR beta CDR3 regions. The TCR CDR3 was amplified in a first-round RT-PCR using the HTBI primer set. TCRdb re-called the multiplex PCR reads with MiXCR, one entry per CDR3 protein. The repertoire holds hundreds of thousands of distinct CDR3 sequences, with 15% to 19% as singletons. General study points: In blood, most of the thyroid clonotypes expanded above 0.001 were also present.

The sequencing sample was made of blood. This receptor was identified in a woman aged 18-29 years with Graves' hyperthyroidism.

The CDR3 protein is CASRPRAISGANVLTF. Here the CDR3 DNA reads TGCGCCAGCAGACCGCGGGCAATCTCTGGGGCCAACGTCCTGACTTTC. V gene TRBV5-1 combines with J gene TRBJ2-6, with TRBD2 as a possible D gene (5 bases). V lost 5 bases and J 0 bases, leaving 12 bases between the germline ends. From germline, CDR1 is SGHRS and CDR2 YFSETQ. CDR3 length equals 16 residues. Full variable domain (remainder filled in from reference TRBV5-1 and TRBJ2-6): KAGVTQTPRYLIKTRGQQVTLSCSPISGHRSVSWYQQTPGQGLQFLFEYFSETQRNKGNFPGRFSGRQFSNSRSEMNVSTLELGDSALYLCASRPRAISGANVLTFGAGSRLTVL.